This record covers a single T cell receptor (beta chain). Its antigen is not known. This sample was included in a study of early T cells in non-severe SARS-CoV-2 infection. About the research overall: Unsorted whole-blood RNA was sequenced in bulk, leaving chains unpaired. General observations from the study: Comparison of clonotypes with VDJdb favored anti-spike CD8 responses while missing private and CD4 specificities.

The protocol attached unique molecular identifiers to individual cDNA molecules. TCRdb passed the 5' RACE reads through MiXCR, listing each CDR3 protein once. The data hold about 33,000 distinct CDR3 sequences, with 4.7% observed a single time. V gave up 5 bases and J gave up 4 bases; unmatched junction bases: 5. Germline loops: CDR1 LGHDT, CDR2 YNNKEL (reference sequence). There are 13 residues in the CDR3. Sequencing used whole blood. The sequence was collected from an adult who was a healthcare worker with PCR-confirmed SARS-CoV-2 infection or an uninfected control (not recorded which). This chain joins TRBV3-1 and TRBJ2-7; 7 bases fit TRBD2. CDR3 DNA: TGTGCCAGCAGCTCGGGGGGTTCATACGAGCAGTACTTC. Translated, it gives CASSSGGSYEQYF.